The TCR beta chain under discussion was sequenced for a study of blood T cell repertoires in COVID-19. Between the trimmed V and J ends, which lost 10 bases and 0 bases, there was a span of 13 bases. Germline V gene sequence: CDR1 MDHEN, CDR2 SYDVKM. This CDR3 spans 13 amino acids. Repertoires were generated with immunoSEQ multiplex PCR, while TCRdb's copy carries only in-frame clones and drops some. The data contain approximately 190,000 clones, around 76% of them seen just once; the ten biggest clones take up around 8%. The chain carries TRBV28 and TRBJ2-7; D is possibly TRBD2 (6 bases). The sequence was collected from a woman aged 60-75 years with COVID-19, enrolled during active disease. Sequencing was done on a sample of peripheral blood. This chain's CDR3 is CATHISGSYEQYF. The CDR3 nucleotides read TGTGCCACCCATATTAGCGGCTCCTACGAGCAGTACTTC.